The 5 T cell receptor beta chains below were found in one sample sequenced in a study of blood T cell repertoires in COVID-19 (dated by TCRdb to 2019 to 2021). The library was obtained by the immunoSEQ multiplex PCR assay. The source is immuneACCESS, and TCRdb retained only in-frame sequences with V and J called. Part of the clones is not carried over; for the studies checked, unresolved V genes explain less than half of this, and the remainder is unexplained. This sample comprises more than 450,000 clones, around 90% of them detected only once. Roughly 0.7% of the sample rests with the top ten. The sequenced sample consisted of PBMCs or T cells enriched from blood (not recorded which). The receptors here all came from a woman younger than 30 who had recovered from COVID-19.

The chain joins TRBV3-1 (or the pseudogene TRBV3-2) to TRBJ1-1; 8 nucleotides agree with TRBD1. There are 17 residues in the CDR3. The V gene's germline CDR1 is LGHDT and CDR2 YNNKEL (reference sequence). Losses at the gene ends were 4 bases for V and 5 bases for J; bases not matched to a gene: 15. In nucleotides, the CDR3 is TGTGCCAGCAGCCCTTCGCAGGGGGCGCTTGGGAAAACTGAAGCTTTCTTT. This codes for CASSPSQGALGKTEAFF.

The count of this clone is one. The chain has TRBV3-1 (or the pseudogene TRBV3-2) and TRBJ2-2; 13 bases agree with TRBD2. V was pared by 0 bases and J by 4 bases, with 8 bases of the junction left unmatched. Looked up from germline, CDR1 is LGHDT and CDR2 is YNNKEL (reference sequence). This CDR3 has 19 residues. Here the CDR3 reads CASSQDLGLAGAITGELFF. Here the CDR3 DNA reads TGTGCCAGCAGCCAAGATCTCGGACTAGCGGGGGCGATCACCGGGGAGCTGTTTTTT.

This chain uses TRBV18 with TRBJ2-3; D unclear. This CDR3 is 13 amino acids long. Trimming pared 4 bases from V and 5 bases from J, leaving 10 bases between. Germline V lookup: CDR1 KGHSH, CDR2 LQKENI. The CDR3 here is CASSLTTQDTQYF. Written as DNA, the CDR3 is TGTGCCAGCTCACTTACGACACAAGATACGCAGTATTTT. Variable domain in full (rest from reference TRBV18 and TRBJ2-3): NAGVMQNPRHLVRRRGQEARLRCSPMKGHSHVYWYRQLPEEGLKFMVYLQKENIIDESGMPKERFSAEFPKEGPSILRIQQVVRGDSAAYFCASSLTTQDTQYFGPGTRLTVL.

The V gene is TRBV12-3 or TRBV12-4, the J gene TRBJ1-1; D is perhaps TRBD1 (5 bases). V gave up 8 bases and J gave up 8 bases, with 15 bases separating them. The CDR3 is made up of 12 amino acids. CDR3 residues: CASLRQFREAFF. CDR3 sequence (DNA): TGTGCCAGCCTTAGACAGTTCAGGGAAGCTTTCTTT.

CDR3 residues: CASSPNRGKPQHF. The CDR3 bases are TGTGCCAGCAGTCCTAACAGGGGGAAGCCCCAGCATTTT. This chain joins TRBV6-6 and TRBJ1-5; 8 bases agree with TRBD1. CDR1 MNHNY and CDR2 SVGAGI come from the germline V gene (reference sequence). Unmatched junction bases numbered 5, after V lost 5 bases and J lost 8 bases. The CDR3 has 13 residues.